These 4 T cell receptor beta chains came from one sample sequenced in a study of T cell responses to AZD1222 COVID-19 vaccine (dated by TCRdb to the early 2020s). The time point label, read with the paper, signifies: baseline before first vaccination. Library construction relied on the immunoSEQ multiplex PCR assay. Not all clones reach the TCRdb copy of this immuneACCESS table, which keeps in-frame sequences only. Checked studies attribute under half of the gap to unresolved V genes and leave the rest unexplained. Across this sample there are 160,000 or so clones, with 85% to 90% seen only once. The leading ten clones occupy 1.5% to 2% of the sample. The sequencing here drew on peripheral blood, taken on day 0 of AZD1222 vaccination. These receptors were taken from an adult in good health.

As regards this clone: The sample holds other DNA sequences that translate to the same CDR3. The rearrangement uses TRBV19 and TRBJ1-5; the match to TRBD1 covers 10 bases. The CDR3 spans 15 residues. Germline V lookup: CDR1 LNHDA, CDR2 SQIVND (reference sequence). V lost 10 bases to trimming and J lost 11 bases; unmatched junction nucleotides: 17. The CDR3 bases are TGTGCCACGGGACAGGGGTTCTCCCCGATAGGGGCCCAGCATTTT. Its translation: CATGQGFSPIGAQHF. Full variable domain (missing parts from reference TRBV19 and TRBJ1-5): DGGITQSPKYLFRKEGQNVTLSCEQNLNHDAMYWYRQDPGQGLRLIYYSQIVNDFQKGDIAEGYSVSREKKESFPLTVTSAQKNPTAFYLCATGQGFSPIGAQHFGDGTRLSIL.

V gene TRBV2 combines with J gene TRBJ1-6; D call uncertain. The CDR3 contains 13 residues. V shed 8 bases and J shed 9 bases, with 14 bases lying between them. Germline CDR1 reads SNHLY; CDR2 reads FYNNEI. In DNA form, the CDR3 reads TGTGCCAGCCTCATCTCAATAAGTTCACCCCTCCACTTT. This sequence encodes CASLISISSPLHF.

This chain uses TRBV12-5 with TRBJ1-5; D unclear. The CDR3 contains 18 residues. Germline-derived CDR1 and CDR2 are LGHNT and FRNRAP. With 0 bases removed from V and 0 bases from J, the gap between germline ends came to 15 bases. CDR3 sequence: CASGLVPLHTNSNQPQHF. DNA for the CDR3: TGTGCTAGTGGTTTGGTACCCCTCCATACTAATAGCAATCAGCCCCAGCATTTT.

The chain is built from TRBV9 and TRBJ2-1; no clear D gene. The V end lost 0 bases, the J end lost 6 bases, and 7 bases lay between the germline ends. The germline V gene encodes CDR1 SGDLS and CDR2 YYNGEE. The CDR3 sequence is 13 residues long. CDR3 protein: CASSVAAANEQFF. DNA of the CDR3: TGTGCCAGCAGCGTAGCGGCAGCCAATGAGCAGTTCTTC.